This T cell receptor beta chain is from a study of cytomegalovirus exposure and HLA in healthy donors (dated by TCRdb to about 2017). Notes on the research overall: In an earlier analysis of approximately 500 of the donors, 250 to 300 Gb of sequence data and 117 million unique TCR beta sequences from roughly 200 million T cells were reported. In an earlier analysis of around 540 of the donors, high-throughput TCR beta sequencing was used to judge whether each TCR beta V gene segment behaved as functional or pseudogenic. About five DR-DQ haplotypes were handled as single units for association and clustering because linkage in the cohort was strong. HLA typing included class I and class II loci at four-digit resolution. Every repertoire in the discovery cohort had been generated on one and the same sequencing platform. Alongside the repertoire data, information on donor age, sex, ethnicity and CMV serostatus was compiled. The study combined high-throughput TCR immunosequencing, statistical association of individual TCRs with disease status, and machine learning to predict cytomegalovirus infection status. To study patterns of TCR occurrence, a later analysis re-analyzed previously published TCR beta repertoires from around 660 donors and added high-resolution HLA genotyping. Among around 400 genotyped donors of the cohort, an average of approximately 240,000 unique TCR beta nucleotide sequences was sequenced per donor, of which roughly 17% were non-productive. A later genetic analysis used genome-wide SNP genotypes for about 65% of the roughly 700 donors, treating that subset as a discovery cohort. The study aimed to test whether cataloging public T cell receptors could reveal signatures of past pathogen exposure. An early release that covered around 590 HLA-typed donors contained about 290 gigabases of sequencing data and tens of millions of unique TCR sequences. Of the 300 to 500 genotyped donors, 81% were placed in the genetic ancestry cluster associated with self-reported Caucasian donors. The study used immunosequencing to profile the T cell repertoires of 670 or so subjects and linked those repertoires to cytomegalovirus serostatus. In the later analysis, no new phenotypic data were used to find candidate immune exposures; instead, reliance was placed on TCR beta sequences and their occurrence across donors. In addition to the first cohort of 650 to 750 subjects, a separate validation cohort of 120 different subjects was used. Typing coverage varied by locus: about 620-640 donors for A, B, C, DRB1 and DQB1; 500 to 550 for DQA1; about 570 for DPA1; 450 to 480 for DPB1.

Receptor amplification or capture employed the immunoSEQ multiplex PCR assay. For the multiplex PCR, a mixture combining 60 forward primers for TCR Vbeta segments and 13 reverse primers for TCR Jbeta segments was used. The CDR3 region of rearranged TCR beta genes was amplified from genomic DNA by a multiplex PCR assay. On the Illumina HiSeq System, the amplified TCR beta libraries were sequenced as 87-base-pair reads. For the original study's pipeline: A later analysis tallied 75 million to 95 million unique TCR beta chains across the 666 repertoires, and 10 million to 11 million of those chains were shared by two or more donors. Raw reads were error-corrected and collapsed into unique sequences by a nearest-neighbor algorithm in which closely related sequences were merged to remove PCR and sequencing errors. Alignment of CDR3 sequences to IMGT reference sequences was used to assign V, D and J gene segments. For a sequence to be retained, a match of at least six nucleotides was required to both a V gene segment and a J gene segment. A rearrangement counted as productive if the CDR3 had no stop codons and remained in frame with V and J, and every other rearrangement counted as non-productive. Following IMGT convention, CDR3 was defined as the stretch from the second conserved V-encoded cysteine up to the conserved J-encoded phenylalanine. Sequences without an unambiguous match to a single V gene segment were excluded from the earlier analysis of a few hundred of the donors. In an earlier analysis of 500 to 750 of the donors, V segments were called functional above 56.7% productive rearrangements and were called segregating when the between-donor standard deviation exceeded 5%. A statistical classification framework was developed to diagnose cytomegalovirus status using the catalog of TCR beta chain sequences. In a later analysis, V and J genes were assigned by comparing TCR nucleotide sequences against IMGT/GENE-DB human TR gene sequences. Using the TCRdist pipeline, a later analysis assigned CDR3 sequences along with most-parsimonious VDJ recombination scenarios. A later analysis defined each TCR beta chain by its CDR3 amino acid sequence plus V-gene family, and excluded reads lacking a unique V-gene family. As a way to deal with suspected cross-contamination and a sequencing artifact, a later analysis dropped under 600 nucleotide sequences that were highly shared and had low generation probability. A later analysis calculated a clonal expansion index for each public chain from normalized within-repertoire ranks of inferred template counts. A later analysis computed generation probabilities with a VDJ recombination model fitted to out-of-frame rearrangements, and checked the results against IGoR. A later analysis scored TCR-TCR, TCR-HLA and TCR-CMV co-occurrence with hypergeometric tests, applying a repertoire-size bias correction to TCR pairs. A later analysis estimated false discovery rates by permuting HLA or CMV assignments 20 times. In a later analysis, co-occurring TCRs were grouped with DBSCAN, and TCRdist sequence similarity was added when clustering was performed within HLA-allele-positive subsets. Repertoires with fewer than 30,000 or more than 120,000 public chains, plus five repertoires with anomalous nucleotide sharing, were excluded from co-occurrence clustering. The clones in this table, taken by TCRdb from immuneACCESS, are in-frame only. Not every clone is retained; where verified, under half of the shortfall comes from an unresolved V gene, and the cause of the rest is unknown. For V, J and clone size, that table is used; D and trimming come from the DNA. The sample table records about 110,000 clones; over 70% of these occur just once. The ten top clones hold approximately 8.6% of the sample.

After removal of 4 bases from V and 2 bases from J, the junction retains 3 bases not matched to a gene. For CDR1 and CDR2, the germline V gene lists ENHRY and SYGVKD. The cysteine opens and the phenylalanine closes a CDR3 of 16 amino acids. The entry retains the CDR3 DNA only, 48 bases that are in frame from base 1. Summary of the overall study and its limitations: This cohort had only TCR beta chains sequenced, and the lack of alpha or paired-chain data limited which features could be detected. The only immune exposure information available for the cohort was CMV serostatus. A few of the identified cytomegalovirus-associated TCR beta chains were confirmed in vitro to be specific for cytomegalovirus antigens. The classifier was reported to diagnose cytomegalovirus status with high specificity and sensitivity in both the original cohort and the validation cohort. A further reported finding was that TCR beta sequences accurately predicted the HLA-A and HLA-B alleles for most subjects in the first cohort. While some public TCRs were present in many individuals, most TCR sequences turned up only very rarely across donors. According to a later analysis, TCR association rates differed among HLA loci, with DRB1 alleles showing the most associated TCRs and HLA-C alleles showing the fewest. The study gave a list of 150 to 200 TCR beta chains associated with cytomegalovirus. According to a later analysis, most CMV-associated TCR beta chains appeared to be HLA-restricted, and the HLA associations seemed to be driven largely by CMV exposure. Linkage disequilibrium might explain the correlated functional status among segregating V segments, but an unknown experimental factor could not be ruled out. The authors suggested that the approach could potentially be extended to other disease states and immunological phenotypes. Broadly in line with IMGT annotations, most TCR beta V segments showed up in productive rearrangements about 87% or about 30% of the time in an earlier analysis of several hundred of the donors. According to a later genetic analysis, donors in an Asian-associated ancestry cluster had fewer N-insertions in productive TCRs than the approximately 700-donor mean. Compared with equally common non-associated chains, HLA-associated TCR beta chains in a later analysis were more clonally expanded and had lower generation probabilities. The presence/absence analyses assumed that sequencing depth was roughly uniform across donors, and that assumption may not be true. A later analysis associated roughly 17,000 TCR beta sequences with specific HLA alleles at a false discovery rate of 0.05. Because some donors lacked HLA typing at each locus, the association tests relied only on the typed subset. A cluster of highly shared sequence variants was judged likely to be a technical artifact of the sequencing pipeline. Over 15 rarely observed V segments, including chromosome 9 orphons, were excluded from the earlier analysis of approximately 500 of the donors because counts were too low. In a later analysis, several top co-occurrence clusters were reported to appear linked to parvovirus B19, influenza, CMV and Epstein-Barr virus. An association between a missense DCLRE1C variant and V-gene and J-gene trimming of TCR beta chains was found in a later genetic analysis and replicated in an independent cohort. When HLA alleles, especially DR and DQ, strongly co-occurred, TCR associations were difficult to assign to individual alleles. Some IMGT-functional V segments, including TRBV6-2 and TRBV6-3, could not be distinguished by the 87-base-pair reads and were therefore excluded.

About this clone itself: No antigen is known for it. No quality values exist for individual bases; no much larger clone is one base distant.

The cohort was made up of under 800 healthy bone marrow donors. All cohort members were sampled while nominally healthy, although unrecorded immune exposures were likely present. The donor was CMV seropositive and belonged to the group of more than 250 seropositive cohort members. A peripheral blood sample was provided by each donor, and peripheral blood mononuclear cells were used for TCR beta sequencing. Genomic DNA extraction from the blood cell samples was performed with the Qiagen DNeasy Blood Extraction Kit. The V gene is TRBV10-3 and the J gene is TRBJ2-5, with TRBD2 identical over 14 junction bases. The TCR originated in a woman aged 35 to 49 in good health and CMV-seropositive. The source material was PBMCs. The DNA sequence reads TGTGCCATCAGTGTTGGACTAGCGGGGGGTCAAGAGACCCAGTACTTC. Translation gives CAISVGLAGGQETQYF.